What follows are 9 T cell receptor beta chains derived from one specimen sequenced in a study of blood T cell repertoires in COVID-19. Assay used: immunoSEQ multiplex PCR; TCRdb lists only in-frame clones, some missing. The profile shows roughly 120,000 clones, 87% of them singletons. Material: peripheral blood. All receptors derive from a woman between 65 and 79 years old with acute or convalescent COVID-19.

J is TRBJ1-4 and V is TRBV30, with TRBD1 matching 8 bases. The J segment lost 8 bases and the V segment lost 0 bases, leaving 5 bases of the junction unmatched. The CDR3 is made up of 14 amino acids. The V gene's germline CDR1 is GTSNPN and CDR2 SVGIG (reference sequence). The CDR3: CAWSVGTGVEKLFF. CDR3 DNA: TGTGCCTGGAGTGTTGGGACAGGCGTCGAAAAACTGTTTTTT.

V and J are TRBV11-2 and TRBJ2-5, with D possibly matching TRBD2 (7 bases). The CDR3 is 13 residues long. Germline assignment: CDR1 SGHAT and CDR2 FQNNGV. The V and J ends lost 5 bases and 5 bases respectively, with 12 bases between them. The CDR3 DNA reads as TGTGCCAGCAGCCTCGGGGGGCCGGAGACCCAGTACTTC. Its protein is CASSLGGPETQYF.

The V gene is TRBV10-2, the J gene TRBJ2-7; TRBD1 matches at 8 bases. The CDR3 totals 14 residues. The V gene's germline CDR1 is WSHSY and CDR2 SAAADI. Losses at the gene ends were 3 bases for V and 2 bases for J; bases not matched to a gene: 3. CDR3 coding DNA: TGCGCCAGCAGTGATACAGGGGGGCCCTACGAGCAGTACTTC. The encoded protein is CASSDTGGPYEQYF.

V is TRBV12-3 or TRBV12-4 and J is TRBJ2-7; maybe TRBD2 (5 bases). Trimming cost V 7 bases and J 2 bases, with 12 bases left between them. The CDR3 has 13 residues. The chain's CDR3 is CASNPTGTYEQYF. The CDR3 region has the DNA TGTGCCAGCAATCCGACGGGAACCTACGAGCAGTACTTC.

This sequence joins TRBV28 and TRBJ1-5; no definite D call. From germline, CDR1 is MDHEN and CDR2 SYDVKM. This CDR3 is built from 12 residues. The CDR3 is CATFNSNQPQHF. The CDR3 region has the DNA TGTGCGACATTTAATAGCAATCAGCCCCAGCATTTT.

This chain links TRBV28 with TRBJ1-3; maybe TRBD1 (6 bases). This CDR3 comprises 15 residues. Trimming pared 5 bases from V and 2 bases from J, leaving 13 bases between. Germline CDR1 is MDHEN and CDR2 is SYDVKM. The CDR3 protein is CASSISGAAGNTIYF. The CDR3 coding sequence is TGTGCCAGCAGTATATCAGGGGCAGCTGGAAACACCATATATTTT.

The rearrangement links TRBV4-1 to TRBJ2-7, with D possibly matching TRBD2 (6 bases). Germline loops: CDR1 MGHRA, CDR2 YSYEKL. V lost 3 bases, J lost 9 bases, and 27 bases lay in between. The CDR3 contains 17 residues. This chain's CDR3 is CASSHVQEGSFVGGQYF. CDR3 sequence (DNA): TGCGCCAGCAGCCATGTTCAGGAAGGGTCCTTTGTGGGGGGGCAGTACTTC.

The chain's CDR3 is CASSLGQGGYTF. The DNA for the CDR3 is TGTGCCAGTAGTTTGGGACAGGGAGGCTACACCTTC. V gene TRBV19 combines with J gene TRBJ1-2, with TRBD1 matching over 9 bases. Trimming took 5 bases from V and 8 from J; bases not matched to a gene: 3. This CDR3 region has 12 residues. CDR1 is LNHDA, CDR2 SQIVND, per germline (reference sequence).

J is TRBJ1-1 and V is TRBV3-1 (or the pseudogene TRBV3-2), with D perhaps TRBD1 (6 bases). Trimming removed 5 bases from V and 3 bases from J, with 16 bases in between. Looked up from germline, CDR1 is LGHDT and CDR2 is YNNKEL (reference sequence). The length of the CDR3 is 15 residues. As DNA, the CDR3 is TGTGCCAGCAGCTACTCCTCCAACAGGGACACTGAAGCTTTCTTT. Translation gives CASSYSSNRDTEAFF.